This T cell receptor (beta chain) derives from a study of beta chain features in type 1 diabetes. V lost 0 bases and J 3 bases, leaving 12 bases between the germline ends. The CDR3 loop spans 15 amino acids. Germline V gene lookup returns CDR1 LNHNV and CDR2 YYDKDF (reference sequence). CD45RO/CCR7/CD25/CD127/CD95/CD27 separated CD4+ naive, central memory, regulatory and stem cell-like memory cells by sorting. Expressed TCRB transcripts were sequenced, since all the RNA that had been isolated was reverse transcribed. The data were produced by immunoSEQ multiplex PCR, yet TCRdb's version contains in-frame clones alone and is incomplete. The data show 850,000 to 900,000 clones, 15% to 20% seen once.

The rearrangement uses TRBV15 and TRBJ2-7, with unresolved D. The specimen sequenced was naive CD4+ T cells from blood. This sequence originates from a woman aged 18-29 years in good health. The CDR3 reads CATSREEGWFYEQYF. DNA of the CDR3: TGTGCCACCAGCAGAGAGGAAGGTTGGTTCTACGAGCAGTACTTC.